This T cell receptor beta chain was captured in a study of cytomegalovirus exposure and HLA in healthy donors. On the study more broadly: Around 78 million unique TCRs, all from HLA-typed donors, were included in an early release of the data.

The PCR had 60 Vbeta and 13 Jbeta primers. The data were produced by immunoSEQ multiplex PCR, yet TCRdb's version contains in-frame clones alone and is incomplete. This sample has about 200,000 clones, with 70% to 80% found just once. In germline, CDR1 is SGHAT, CDR2 FQNNGV. The V and J ends lost 5 bases and 4 bases, in that order; junction bases with no gene match: 6. The length of the CDR3 is 16 residues. This TCR was sampled from a male donor in good health and CMV-seropositive. The sample comprised PBMCs. The chain couples TRBV11-2 to TRBJ2-3; 13 positions match TRBD2. The CDR3 DNA sequence: TGTGCCAGCAGCGTACTAGCGGGAGGGCCCCCAGATACGCAGTATTTT. This translates into CASSVLAGGPPDTQYF.